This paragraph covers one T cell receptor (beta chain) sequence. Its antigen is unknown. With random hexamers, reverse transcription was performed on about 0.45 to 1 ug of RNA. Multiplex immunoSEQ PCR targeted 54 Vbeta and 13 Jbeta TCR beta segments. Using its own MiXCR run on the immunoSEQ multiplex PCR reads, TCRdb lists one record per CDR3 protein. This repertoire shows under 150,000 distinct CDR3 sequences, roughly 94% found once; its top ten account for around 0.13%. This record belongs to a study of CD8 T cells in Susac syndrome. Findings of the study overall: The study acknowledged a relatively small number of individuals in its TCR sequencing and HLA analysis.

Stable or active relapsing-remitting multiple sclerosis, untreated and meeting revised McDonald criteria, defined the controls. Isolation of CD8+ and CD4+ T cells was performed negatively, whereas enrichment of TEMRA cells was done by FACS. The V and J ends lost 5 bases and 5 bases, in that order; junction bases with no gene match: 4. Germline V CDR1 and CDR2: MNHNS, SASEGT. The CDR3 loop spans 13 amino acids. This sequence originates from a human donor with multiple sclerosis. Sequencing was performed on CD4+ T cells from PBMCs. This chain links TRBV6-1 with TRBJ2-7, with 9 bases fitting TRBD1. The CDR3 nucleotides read TGTGCCAGCAGTCCCCGACAGGGGGACGAGCAGTACTTC. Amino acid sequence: CASSPRQGDEQYF.